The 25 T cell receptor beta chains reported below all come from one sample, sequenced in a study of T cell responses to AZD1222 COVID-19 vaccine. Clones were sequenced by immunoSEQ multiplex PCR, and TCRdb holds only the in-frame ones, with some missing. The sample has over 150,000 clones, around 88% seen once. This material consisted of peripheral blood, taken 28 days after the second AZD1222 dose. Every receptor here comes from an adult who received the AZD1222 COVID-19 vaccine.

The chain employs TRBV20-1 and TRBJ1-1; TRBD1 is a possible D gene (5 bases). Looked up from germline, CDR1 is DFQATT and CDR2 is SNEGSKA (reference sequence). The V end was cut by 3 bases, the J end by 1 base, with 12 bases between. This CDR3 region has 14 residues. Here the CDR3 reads CSASVGGRNTEAFF. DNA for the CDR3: TGCAGTGCTAGTGTTGGGGGGAGGAACACTGAAGCTTTCTTT.

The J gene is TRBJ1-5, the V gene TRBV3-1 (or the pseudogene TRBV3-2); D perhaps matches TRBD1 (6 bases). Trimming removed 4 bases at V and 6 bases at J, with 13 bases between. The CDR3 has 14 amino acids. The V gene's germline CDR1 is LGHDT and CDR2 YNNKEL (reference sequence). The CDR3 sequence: CASSPGGGGQPQHF. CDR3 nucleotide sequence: TGTGCCAGCAGCCCCGGAGGGGGAGGTCAGCCCCAGCATTTT.

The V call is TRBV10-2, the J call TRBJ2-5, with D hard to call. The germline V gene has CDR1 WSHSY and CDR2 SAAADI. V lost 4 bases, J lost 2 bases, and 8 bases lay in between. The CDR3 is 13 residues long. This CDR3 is CASSVGYQETQYF. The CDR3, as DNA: TGCGCCAGCAGTGTAGGATATCAAGAGACCCAGTACTTC.

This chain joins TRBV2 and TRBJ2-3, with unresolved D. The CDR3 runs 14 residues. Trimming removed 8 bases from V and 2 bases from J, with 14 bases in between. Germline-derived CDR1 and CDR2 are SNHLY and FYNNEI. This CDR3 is CASAVGQTTDTQYF. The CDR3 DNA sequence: TGTGCCAGCGCGGTCGGCCAGACCACAGATACGCAGTATTTT. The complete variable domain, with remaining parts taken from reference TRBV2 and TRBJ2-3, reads EPEVTQTPSHQVTQMGQEVILRCVPISNHLYFYWYRQILGQKVEFLVSFYNNEISEKSEIFDDQFSVERPDGSNFTLKIRSTKLEDSAMYFCASAVGQTTDTQYFGPGTRLTVL.

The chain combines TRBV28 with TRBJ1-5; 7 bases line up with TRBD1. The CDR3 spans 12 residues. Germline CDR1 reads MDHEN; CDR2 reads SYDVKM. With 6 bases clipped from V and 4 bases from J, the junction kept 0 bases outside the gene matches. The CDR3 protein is CASRTGNQPQHF. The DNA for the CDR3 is TGTGCCAGCAGGACAGGGAATCAGCCCCAGCATTTT.

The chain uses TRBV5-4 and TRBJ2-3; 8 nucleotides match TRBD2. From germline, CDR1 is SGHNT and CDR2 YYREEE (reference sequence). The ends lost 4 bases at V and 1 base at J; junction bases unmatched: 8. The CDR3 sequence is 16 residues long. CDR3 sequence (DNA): TGTGCCAGCAGCCGGGGGGGCCAGTCGGGCACAGATACGCAGTATTTT. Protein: CASSRGGQSGTDTQYF.

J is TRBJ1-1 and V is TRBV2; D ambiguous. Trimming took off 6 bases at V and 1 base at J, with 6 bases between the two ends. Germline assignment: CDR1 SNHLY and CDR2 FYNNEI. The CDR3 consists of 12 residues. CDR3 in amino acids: CASRRWNTEAFF. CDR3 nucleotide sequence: TGTGCCAGCAGGCGATGGAACACTGAAGCTTTCTTT.

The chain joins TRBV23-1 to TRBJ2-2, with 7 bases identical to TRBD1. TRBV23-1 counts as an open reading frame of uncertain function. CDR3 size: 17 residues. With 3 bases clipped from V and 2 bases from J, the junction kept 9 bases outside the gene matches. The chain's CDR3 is CASSQRRGGNNTGELFF. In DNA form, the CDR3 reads TGCGCCAGCAGTCAGCGGAGAGGGGGCAACAACACCGGGGAGCTGTTTTTT.

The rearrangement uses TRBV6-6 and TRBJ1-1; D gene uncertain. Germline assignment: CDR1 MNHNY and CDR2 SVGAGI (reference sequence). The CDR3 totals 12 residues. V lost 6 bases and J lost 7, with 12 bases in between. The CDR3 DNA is TGTGCCAGCAGCCTCGACTCCGGTGAAGCTTTCTTT. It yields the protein CASSLDSGEAFF.

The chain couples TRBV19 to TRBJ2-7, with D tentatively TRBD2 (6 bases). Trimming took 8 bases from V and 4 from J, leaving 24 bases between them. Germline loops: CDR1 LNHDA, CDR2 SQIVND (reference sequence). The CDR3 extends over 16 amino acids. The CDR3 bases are TGTGCCAGTGGACCGGATGTGGGACTCCACCAGTACGAGCAGTACTTC. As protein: CASGPDVGLHQYEQYF.

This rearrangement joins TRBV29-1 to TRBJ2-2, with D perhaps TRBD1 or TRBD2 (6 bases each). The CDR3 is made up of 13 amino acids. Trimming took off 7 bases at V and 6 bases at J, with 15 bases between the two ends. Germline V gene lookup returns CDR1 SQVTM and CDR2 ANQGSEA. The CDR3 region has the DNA TGCAGCGCCGGGGGCCTAGGAGCCGGGGAGCTGTTTTTT. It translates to CSAGGLGAGELFF.

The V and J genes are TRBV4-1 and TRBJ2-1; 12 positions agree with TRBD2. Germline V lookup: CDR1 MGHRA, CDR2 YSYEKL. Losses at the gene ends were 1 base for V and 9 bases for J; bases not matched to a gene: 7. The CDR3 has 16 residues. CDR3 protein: CASSQVALAGGFEQFF. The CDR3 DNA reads TGCGCCAGCAGCCAAGTGGCACTAGCGGGGGGATTTGAGCAGTTCTTC.

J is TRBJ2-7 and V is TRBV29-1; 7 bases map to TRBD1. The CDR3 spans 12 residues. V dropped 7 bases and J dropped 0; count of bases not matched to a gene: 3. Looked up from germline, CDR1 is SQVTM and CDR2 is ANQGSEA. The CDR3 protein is CSAGQSSYEQYF. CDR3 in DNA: TGCAGCGCGGGACAGAGCTCCTACGAGCAGTACTTC.

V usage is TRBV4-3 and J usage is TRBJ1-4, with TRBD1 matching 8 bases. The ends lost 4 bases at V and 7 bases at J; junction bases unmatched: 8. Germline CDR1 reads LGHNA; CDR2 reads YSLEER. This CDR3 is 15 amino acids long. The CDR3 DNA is TGCGCCAGCAGCCCAGGGGGCAGGGTGGGTGAAAAACTGTTTTTT. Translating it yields CASSPGGRVGEKLFF.

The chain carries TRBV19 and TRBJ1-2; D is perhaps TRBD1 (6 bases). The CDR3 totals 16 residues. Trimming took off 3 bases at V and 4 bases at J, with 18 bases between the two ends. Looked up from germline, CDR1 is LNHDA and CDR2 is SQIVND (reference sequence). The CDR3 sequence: CASSMGGGRIIYGYTF. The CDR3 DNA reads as TGTGCCAGTAGTATGGGCGGGGGGCGGATCATCTATGGCTACACCTTC.

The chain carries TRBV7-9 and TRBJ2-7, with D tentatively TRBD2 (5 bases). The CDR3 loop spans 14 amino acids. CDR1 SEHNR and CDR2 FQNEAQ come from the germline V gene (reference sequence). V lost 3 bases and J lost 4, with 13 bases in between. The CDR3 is CASSLRTDSYEQYF. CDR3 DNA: TGTGCCAGCAGCTTGAGGACTGACTCTTACGAGCAGTACTTC.

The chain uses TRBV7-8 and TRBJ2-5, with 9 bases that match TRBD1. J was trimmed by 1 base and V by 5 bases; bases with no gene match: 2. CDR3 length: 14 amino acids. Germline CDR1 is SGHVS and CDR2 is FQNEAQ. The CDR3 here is CASSATGGQETQYF. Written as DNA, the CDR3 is TGTGCCAGCAGCGCGACAGGGGGCCAAGAGACCCAGTACTTC.

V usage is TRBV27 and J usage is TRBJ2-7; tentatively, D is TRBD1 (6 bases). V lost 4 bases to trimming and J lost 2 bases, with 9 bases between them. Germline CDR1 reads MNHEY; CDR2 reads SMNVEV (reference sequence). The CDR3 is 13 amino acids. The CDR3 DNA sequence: TGTGCCAGCAGTTCGGGACACCCCTACGAGCAGTACTTC. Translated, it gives CASSSGHPYEQYF.

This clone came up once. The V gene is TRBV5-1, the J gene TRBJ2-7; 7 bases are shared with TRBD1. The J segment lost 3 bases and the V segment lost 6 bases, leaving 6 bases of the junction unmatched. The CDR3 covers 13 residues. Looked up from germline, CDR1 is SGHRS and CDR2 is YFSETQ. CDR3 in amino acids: CASKGTANYEQYF. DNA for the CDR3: TGCGCCAGCAAGGGGACAGCAAACTACGAGCAGTACTTC.

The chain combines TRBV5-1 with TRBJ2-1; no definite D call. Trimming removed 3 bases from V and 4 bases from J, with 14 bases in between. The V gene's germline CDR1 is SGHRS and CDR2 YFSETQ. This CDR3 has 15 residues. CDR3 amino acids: CASSSMSGDYNEQFF. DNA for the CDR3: TGCGCCAGCAGCTCGATGTCAGGAGATTACAATGAGCAGTTCTTC.

CDR3 residues: CATSKGDGTEAFF. Written as DNA, the CDR3 is TGTGCCACCAGTAAGGGGGACGGCACTGAAGCTTTCTTT. This chain links TRBV24-1 with TRBJ1-1; maybe TRBD1 (6 bases). CDR1 KGHDR and CDR2 SFDVKD come from the germline V gene. This CDR3 has 13 residues. Trimming left V 6 bases short and J 4 bases short, with 11 bases between.

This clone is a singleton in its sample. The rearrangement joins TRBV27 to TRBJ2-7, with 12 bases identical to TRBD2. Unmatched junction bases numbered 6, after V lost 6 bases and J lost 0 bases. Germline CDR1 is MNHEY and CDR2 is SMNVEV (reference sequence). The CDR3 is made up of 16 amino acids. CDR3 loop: CASRGGLAGSSYEQYF. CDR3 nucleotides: TGTGCCAGCAGGGGTGGACTAGCGGGGAGCTCCTACGAGCAGTACTTC.

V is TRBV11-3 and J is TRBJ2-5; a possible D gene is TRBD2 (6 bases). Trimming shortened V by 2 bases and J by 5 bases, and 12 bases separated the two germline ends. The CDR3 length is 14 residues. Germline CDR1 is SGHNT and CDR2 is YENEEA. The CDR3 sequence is CASSLTGLGETQYF. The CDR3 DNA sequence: TGTGCCAGCAGCTTAACGGGACTTGGGGAGACCCAGTACTTC.

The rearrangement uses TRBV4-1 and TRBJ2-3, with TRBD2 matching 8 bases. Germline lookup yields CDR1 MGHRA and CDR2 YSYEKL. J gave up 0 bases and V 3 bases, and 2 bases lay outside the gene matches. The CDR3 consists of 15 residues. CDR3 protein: CASSQRGGSTDTQYF. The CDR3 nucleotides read TGCGCCAGCAGCCAGCGCGGGGGGAGCACAGATACGCAGTATTTT.

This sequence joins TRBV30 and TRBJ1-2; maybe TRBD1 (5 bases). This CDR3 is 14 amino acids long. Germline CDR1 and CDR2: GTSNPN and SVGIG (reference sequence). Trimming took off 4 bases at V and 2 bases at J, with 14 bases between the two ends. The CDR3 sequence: CAWNLQGANYGYTF. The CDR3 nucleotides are TGTGCCTGGAATCTCCAGGGCGCCAACTATGGCTACACCTTC.